This is a list of T cell receptor beta chains from one sample in a study of blood T cells in healthy people across ages. One entry per CDR3 protein results from TCRdb running MiXCR on the 5' RACE reads. This repertoire shows about 1.6 million distinct CDR3 sequences, around 35% found once; its top ten account for around 11%. Material: blood. The receptors come from a woman aged 25 to 39 in good health. Both conserved end residues are part of each CDR3. A D gene is named only where the DNA matches it firmly. The size field is filled for only some rows; it gives once, few, many or a size class.

abundance	d_gene	j_gene	v_gene	CDR3nt	CDR3aa
-	-	TRBJ2-3	TRBV5-1	TGCGCCAGCAGCTTCACAGGGATTACAGATACGCAGTATTTT	CASSFTGITDTQYF
few	-	TRBJ2-7	TRBV6-6	TGTGCCAGTGGTGACGGCTCCTACGAGCAGTACTTC	CASGDGSYEQYF
-	-	TRBJ1-1	TRBV25-1	TGTGCCAGCAGACTTAGGCAGGCGGGAGAAGCTTTCTTT	CASRLRQAGEAFF
-	-	TRBJ1-2	TRBV4-1	TGCGCCAGCAGCCCCCAGGAGGGACTGAACTATGGCTACACCTTC	CASSPQEGLNYGYTF
once	TRBD1	TRBJ1-1	TRBV7-9	TGTGCCAGCAGCTTAGGTCCCAGGGGGCCGAGGAACACTGAAGCTTTCTTT	CASSLGPRGPRNTEAFF
-	-	TRBJ2-3	TRBV27	TGTGCCAGCAGTTTCGAACGGGGGACCGTCACAGATACGCAGTATTTT	CASSFERGTVTDTQYF
-	-	TRBJ1-2	TRBV20-1	TGCAGTGCTAGAGATCGGGAATATGGGGCGAGGGGCTACACCTTC	CSARDREYGARGYTF
few	-	TRBJ1-1	TRBV29-1	TGCAGCGGGAAGGGGAGGGGTAACACTGAAGCTTTCTTT	CSGKGRGNTEAFF
-	-	TRBJ2-5	TRBV9	TGTGCCAGCAGCGACGGAATTAAAGTGGGAGAGACCCAGTACTTC	CASSDGIKVGETQYF
-	-	TRBJ2-3	TRBV5-1	TGCGCCAGCAGCTTGGGACTTCAAATAACCACAGATACGCAGTATTTT	CASSLGLQITTDTQYF
many	-	TRBJ2-7	TRBV4-1	TGCGCCAGCAGCCTTGGCCCTCTTGACGAGCAGTACTTC	CASSLGPLDEQYF
-	-	TRBJ1-2	TRBV2	TGTGCCAGCATCGAAGGGGCGGGACGCAACTATGGCTACACCTTC	CASIEGAGRNYGYTF
-	-	TRBJ1-6	TRBV3-1	TGTGCCAGCAGCCAAGGGGGCGCACCCCTCCACTTT	CASSQGGAPLHF
many	TRBD1	TRBJ2-7	TRBV4-2	TGTGCCAGCAGCGTAGGGACAGGGCCAAACTACGAGCAGTACTTC	CASSVGTGPNYEQYF
few	TRBD2	TRBJ2-7	TRBV12-3/TRBV12-4	TGTGCCAGCAGTATAGCGGGACCCTACGAGCAGTACTTC	CASSIAGPYEQYF
few	TRBD2	TRBJ2-3	TRBV4-1	TGCGCCAGCACGACTAGCGCTGCTCAGGGCGCAGATACGCAGTATTTT	CASTTSAAQGADTQYF
-	-	TRBJ1-1	TRBV3-1	TGTGCCGGCAGCCAAGGGCACCCGAACACTGAAGCTTTCTTT	CAGSQGHPNTEAFF
few	TRBD2	TRBJ2-5	TRBV27	TGTGCCAGCACCTGGACTAGCGGGGGGGCGAGAGGGACCCAGTACTTC	CASTWTSGGARGTQYF
few	-	TRBJ2-5	TRBV11-2	TGTGCCAGCAGCTTAGGGGGTTCGGGGCCCCAAGAGACCCAGTACTTC	CASSLGGSGPQETQYF
few	-	TRBJ1-5	TRBV6-1	TGTGCCAGCAACCCCGTGTCAGTCAATCAGCCCCAGCATTTT	CASNPVSVNQPQHF
-	-	TRBJ2-6	TRBV20-1	TGCAGTGCTTCCCGGGACCGAACGGACTGGGCCAACGTCCTGACTTTC	CSASRDRTDWANVLTF
few	TRBD2	TRBJ2-3	TRBV7-6	TGTGCCAGCAGCTTTTGGGCGGGAGAGATAGATACGCAGTATTTT	CASSFWAGEIDTQYF
-	-	TRBJ2-1	TRBV4-2	TGTGCCAGCAGCCAAGATCGCGGTAGTGTCTATGAGCAGTTCTTC	CASSQDRGSVYEQFF